This T cell receptor (beta chain) derives from a study of cytomegalovirus exposure and HLA in healthy donors. With respect to this clone: Antigen unknown.

The primer mix had 60 Vbeta and 13 Jbeta primers. Using immunoSEQ multiplex PCR, the repertoire was profiled, and TCRdb retains in-frame clones only, with some absent. The table has roughly 98,000 clones, about four fifths seen once. Germline CDR1 reads MDHEN; CDR2 reads SYDVKM. The CDR3 runs to 12 residues. Deletions cut 8 bases from V and 8 bases from J, with 15 bases between. Study results and caveats: According to an earlier analysis, most TCR beta V segments yielded productive rearrangements about 90% or about 30% of the time. Usually a TCR sequence was rare, but some public TCRs were found in many donors.

Sequenced input: PBMCs. The genes are TRBV28 and TRBJ1-2, with D unresolved. This clonotype originated in a female donor in good health and CMV-seropositive. CDR3 bases: TGTGCCAGCTGGGGAGGAGTTTGGGGCTACACCTTC. Translation gives CASWGGVWGYTF.